This is a list of T cell receptor beta chains from one sample in a study of T-cell memory formation after mild COVID-19. TCRdb analysed the 5' RACE reads with MiXCR anew, one entry per CDR3 protein. The sample holds over 30,000 distinct CDR3 sequences, over 9.5% seen once. The material sequenced was PBMCs or a T cell subset sorted from them (not recorded which). These receptors all come from a man aged 18 to 29 who had mild COVID-19 (a few samples of this study predate the infection). Cell type and time point are not known. The CDR3 runs from the conserved cysteine through the conserved F or W. A D gene is named only where the DNA matches it firmly. Rows give clone size only sometimes, using once, few, many, or a class for an expanded clone.

d_gene	v_gene	j_gene	len	abundance	CDR3nt	CDR3aa
.	TRBV2	TRBJ1-3	15	few	TGTGCCAGCAGTGCCCCGTCTGACTCTGGAAACACCATATATTTT	CASSAPSDSGNTIYF
TRBD1	TRBV7-2	TRBJ2-6	18	many	TGTGCCAGCAGCTTACGGGACAGGGCATCGTCTGGGGCCAACGTCCTGACTTTC	CASSLRDRASSGANVLTF
.	TRBV27	TRBJ2-5	17	many	TGTGCCAGCCCTTCAGGGGGGCAGGCCGAATACCAAGAGACCCAGTACTTC	CASPSGGQAEYQETQYF
TRBD1	TRBV9	TRBJ1-6	17	many	TGTGCCAGCAGCGTAGACCCAGGGGGAGGCATACAATCACCCCTCCACTTT	CASSVDPGGGIQSPLHF
.	TRBV15	TRBJ1-6	13	many	TGTGCCACCAGTCGGCAGGAAGGTTCACCCCTCCACTTT	CATSRQEGSPLHF
TRBD2	TRBV7-9	TRBJ2-1	15	many	TGTGCCAGCAGCTCCCTTGCGGGGGGGCCAGGTGAGCAGTTCTTC	CASSSLAGGPGEQFF
.	TRBV4-2	TRBJ2-7	16	many	TGTGCCAGCAGCCAAGATCTTCAGTCTAGGACCTACGAGCAGTACTTC	CASSQDLQSRTYEQYF
.	TRBV20-1	TRBJ2-7	12	medium-sized	TGCAGTGCTAGGACAGCTGCCTACGAGCAGTACTTC	CSARTAAYEQYF
.	TRBV24-1	TRBJ2-6	15	many	TGTGCCACCAGTGATCCGGGCTCTGGGGCCAACGTCCTGACTTTC	CATSDPGSGANVLTF
.	TRBV4-2	TRBJ2-7	16	many	TGTGCCAGCAGCCAAGATATCAGGGGATCCTCCTACGAGCAGTACTTC	CASSQDIRGSSYEQYF
TRBD2	TRBV3-1	TRBJ2-7	14	.	TGTGCCAGCAGCCAAGCGGGGGGAACCTACGAGCAGTACTTC	CASSQAGGTYEQYF
TRBD2	TRBV5-1	TRBJ2-3	15	.	TGCGCCAGCAGCTTGGCCCTAGCGGGCACAGATACGCAGTATTTT	CASSLALAGTDTQYF
.	TRBV19	TRBJ1-2	14	.	TGTGCCAGTAGTATGACAAACGCCCCATATGGCTACACCTTC	CASSMTNAPYGYTF
.	TRBV7-2	TRBJ2-5	13	many	TGTGCCAGCAGCTTAAAGGGCTGGGAGACCCAGTACTTC	CASSLKGWETQYF
.	TRBV6-5	TRBJ2-1	22	few	TGTGCCGCAAGCGGCGTGTCATTGGGGGGGGCCACTAATCTAAGCTCCTACAATGAGCAGTTCTTC	CAASGVSLGGATNLSSYNEQFF
.	TRBV7-2	TRBJ2-3	14	many	TGTGCCAGCAGCTTCCAGACGGGCACAGATACGCAGTATTTT	CASSFQTGTDTQYF
TRBD1	TRBV10-2	TRBJ2-5	15	many	TGCGCCAGCAGAACTATCACAGGGGGAAAAGAGACCCAGTACTTC	CASRTITGGKETQYF
.	TRBV4-1	TRBJ1-1	15	many	TGCGCCAGCAGCCAAGGGGGGTGGGCGAACACTGAAGCTTTCTTT	CASSQGGWANTEAFF
TRBD1	TRBV15	TRBJ2-1	15	many	TGTGCCACCAGGACCGACAGGGGTTCCTACAATGAGCAGTTCTTC	CATRTDRGSYNEQFF
TRBD2	TRBV11-2	TRBJ2-3	16	many	TGTGCCAGCAGCCCCGGGAGGGTAGATCTGACTGATACGCAGTATTTT	CASSPGRVDLTDTQYF
.	TRBV20-1	TRBJ1-6	12	many	TGCAGTGCTAGACGAGGGGGACCACCCCTCCACTTT	CSARRGGPPLHF
TRBD2	TRBV6-2/TRBV6-3	TRBJ2-3	17	.	TGTGCCAGCAGTTACTCCCTAGCGGGGGCCTCCACAGATACGCAGTATTTT	CASSYSLAGASTDTQYF
.	TRBV18	TRBJ1-6	13	many	TGTGCCAGCTCACCCGGGCTAGATTCACCCCTCCACTTT	CASSPGLDSPLHF